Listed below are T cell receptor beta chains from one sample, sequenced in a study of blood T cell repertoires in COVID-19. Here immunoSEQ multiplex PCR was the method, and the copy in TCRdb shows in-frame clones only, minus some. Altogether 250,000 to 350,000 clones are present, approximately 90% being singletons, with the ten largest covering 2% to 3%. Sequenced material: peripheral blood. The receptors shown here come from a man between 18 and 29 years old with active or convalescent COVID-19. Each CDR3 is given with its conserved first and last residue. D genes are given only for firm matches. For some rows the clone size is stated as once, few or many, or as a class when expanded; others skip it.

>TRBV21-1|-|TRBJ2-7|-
TGTGCCAGCAGCAACGTGGCAGGTTGTTCGGATCCCGGCGAGCAGTACTTC
CASSNVAGCSDPGEQYF
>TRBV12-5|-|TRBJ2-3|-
TGTGCTAGTGGTCCCTCAGGTCAGCTCGGAGATACGCAGTATTTT
CASGPSGQLGDTQYF
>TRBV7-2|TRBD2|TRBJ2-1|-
TGTGCCAGCAGCTTTACGGCATTTGCGGGGGACAATGAGCAGTTCTTC
CASSFTAFAGDNEQFF
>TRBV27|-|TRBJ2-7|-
TGTGCCAGCAGTTTATTCCAGGGCGGCATCTACGAGCAGTACTTC
CASSLFQGGIYEQYF
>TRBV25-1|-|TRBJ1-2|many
TGTGCCAGCAGTACCCTGGACAGAACTAACTATGGCTACACCTTC
CASSTLDRTNYGYTF
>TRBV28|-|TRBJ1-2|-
TGTGCCAGCAGTTTGACAGCTATATCTATTGGCTACACCTTC
CASSLTAISIGYTF
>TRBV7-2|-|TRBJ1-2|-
TGTGCCAGCAGCTTAGAACCCGGCGGGTCTCTCGGAGGCTACACCTTC
CASSLEPGGSLGGYTF
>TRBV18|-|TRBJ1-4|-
TGTGCCAGCTCACCAAGCCTTAATGAAAAACTGTTTTTT
CASSPSLNEKLFF
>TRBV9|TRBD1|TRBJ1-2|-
TGTGCCAGCAGTCCTGAATCAGGGGGACCCCGCGACTACACCTTC
CASSPESGGPRDYTF
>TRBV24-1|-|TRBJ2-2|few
TGTGCCACCAGTGGAGGGGGGGACACCGGGGAGCTGTTTTTT
CATSGGGDTGELFF
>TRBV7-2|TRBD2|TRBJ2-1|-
TGTGCCAGCAGCTACCAGTCGGGGGGTACCCCCAATGAGCAGTTCTTC
CASSYQSGGTPNEQFF
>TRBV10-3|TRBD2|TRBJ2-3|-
TGTGCCATCAGTGAGACTAGCGGGGGTACGCAGTATTTT
CAISETSGGTQYF
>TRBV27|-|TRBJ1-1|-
TGTGCCAGCAGTTGGGCCGGTGACACTGAAGCTTTCTTT
CASSWAGDTEAFF
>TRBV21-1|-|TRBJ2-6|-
TGTGCCAGCAGCGGAAGGGGCGAGAGGCCCTCTGGGGCCAACGTCCTGACTTTC
CASSGRGERPSGANVLTF
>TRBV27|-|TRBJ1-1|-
TGTGCCAGCAGGTTTAAGGCAGGGATCAACACTGAAGCTTTCTTT
CASRFKAGINTEAFF
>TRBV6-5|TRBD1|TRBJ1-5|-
TGTGCCAGCAGTCTGGGACAGTCACTTAATCAGCCCCAGCATTTT
CASSLGQSLNQPQHF
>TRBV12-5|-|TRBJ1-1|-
TGTGCTAGTGGTCCATCGCAGGGTTTGAACACTGAAGCTTTCTTT
CASGPSQGLNTEAFF
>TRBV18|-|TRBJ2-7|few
TGTGCCAGCTCACTACTAGGATCCTACGAGCAGTACTTC
CASSLLGSYEQYF
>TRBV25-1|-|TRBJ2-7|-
TGTGCCAGCAGTGAATATGGGCGGGAATACTACGAGCAGTACTTC
CASSEYGREYYEQYF
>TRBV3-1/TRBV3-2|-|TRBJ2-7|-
TGTGCCAGCAGCCAAGTAGGGACATCCGCCCGGTACGAGCAGTACTTC
CASSQVGTSARYEQYF
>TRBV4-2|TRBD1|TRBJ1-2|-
TGTGCCAGCACAGCTCTGACAGGGGTAAGGGATGGCTACACCTTC
CASTALTGVRDGYTF
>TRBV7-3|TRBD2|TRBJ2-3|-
TGTGCCAGCAGCTTAACGGGACTAGCGGGATCTAGCACAGATACGCAGTATTTT
CASSLTGLAGSSTDTQYF
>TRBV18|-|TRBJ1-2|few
TGTGCCAGCTCCCTACAGGGTTACTATGGCTACACCTTC
CASSLQGYYGYTF
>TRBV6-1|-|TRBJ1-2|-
TGTGCCAGCAGTGAAGAAGTCATCTGGGCCGCCCTCTATGGCTACACCTTC
CASSEEVIWAALYGYTF
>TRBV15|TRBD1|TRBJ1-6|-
TGTGCCACCAGCAGAAGACAGGGAGAATATTCACCCCTCCACTTT
CATSRRQGEYSPLHF
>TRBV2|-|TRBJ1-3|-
TGTGCCAGCAGTGAGAGGGTCGGAAACACCATATATTTT
CASSERVGNTIYF